Below, 27 T cell receptor beta chains from the same sample are listed, as sequenced in a study of identical twins. TCRdb re-analysed the 5' RACE reads in MiXCR, keeping a single row per CDR3 protein. The sample records approximately 550,000 distinct CDR3 sequences, around 22% being singletons. The same sample was also used in a study of yellow fever vaccine responses in identical twins.

Sequencing was done on a sample of CD4+ T cells sorted from blood. The receptors derive from a woman younger than 35 in good health.

This clonotype has only a few counts. This sequence joins TRBV18 and TRBJ2-3; the D is unclear. CDR1 is KGHSH and CDR2 is LQKENI in the germline V gene. This CDR3 has 17 amino acids. The V gene lost 3 bases and the J gene lost 5 bases, with 21 bases spanning the gap. This CDR3 reads CASSPISVSRKGDTQYF. The CDR3 DNA sequence: TGTGCCAGCTCACCGATCAGCGTCTCCCGCAAGGGAGATACGCAGTATTTT.

The chain uses TRBV28 and TRBJ2-7; the match to TRBD2 covers 9 bases. Germline V gene data show CDR1 as MDHEN and CDR2 as SYDVKM. The CDR3 is made up of 15 amino acids. J was trimmed by 0 bases and V by 7 bases; bases with no gene match: 7. The CDR3 sequence: CASMTSGTSSYEQYF. The CDR3 DNA reads TGTGCCAGCATGACTAGCGGAACCAGCTCCTACGAGCAGTACTTC.

The CDR3 DNA reads TGTGCCAGCAGTCCGGGACAGGGACCTAGCGGGTACAATGAGCAGTTCTTC. Encoded protein: CASSPGQGPSGYNEQFF. The rearrangement uses TRBV27 and TRBJ2-1, with D maybe TRBD1 (9 bases). The ends were cut back, 5 bases at V and 4 bases at J, with 21 bases in the middle. The germline CDR1 and CDR2 sequences are MNHEY and SMNVEV (reference sequence). This CDR3 spans 17 amino acids.

This sequence joins TRBV12-3 or TRBV12-4 and TRBJ2-3; 13 nucleotides line up with TRBD2. The CDR3 extends over 16 amino acids. The V segment lost 4 bases and the J segment 4 bases; nucleotides outside the gene matches: 5. The CDR3 spells CASSSGLAGVADTQYF. The CDR3 DNA follows: TGTGCCAGCAGTTCCGGACTAGCGGGAGTTGCAGATACGCAGTATTTT.

This clonotype was recorded a few times. This rearrangement joins TRBV10-1 to TRBJ2-1; 11 positions agree with TRBD2. The CDR3 covers 16 residues. Germline lookup yields CDR1 WNHNN and CDR2 SYGVQD (reference sequence). The ends lost 2 bases at V and 6 bases at J; junction bases unmatched: 6. For the CDR3, the DNA is TGCGCCAGCAGTGAGATGCTAGCGGGAGGACTCAATGAGCAGTTCTTC. Translation: CASSEMLAGGLNEQFF.

The chain links TRBV28 to TRBJ2-7; TRBD1 matches 8 bases. There are 15 residues in the CDR3. Trimming took 3 bases from V and 4 from J; bases not matched to a gene: 8. Germline values: CDR1 MDHEN, CDR2 SYDVKM. The CDR3 reads CASSFLDRDSYEQYF. For the CDR3, the DNA is TGTGCCAGCAGTTTTCTGGACAGGGACTCTTACGAGCAGTACTTC.

This clonotype came up a few times. The rearrangement uses TRBV27 and TRBJ1-5; D is uncertain. Germline V gene data show CDR1 as MNHEY and CDR2 as SMNVEV (reference sequence). This CDR3 spans 15 amino acids. V was trimmed by 6 bases and J by 0 bases, leaving 12 bases between them. DNA of the CDR3: TGTGCCAGCAGACGGGCAGGAGATAGCAATCAGCCCCAGCATTTT. It specifies CASRRAGDSNQPQHF.

This chain links TRBV3-1 with TRBJ1-6; 8 nucleotides align to TRBD1. V dropped 5 bases and J dropped 8; count of bases not matched to a gene: 2. In germline, CDR1 is LGHDT, CDR2 YNNKEL (reference sequence). The CDR3 extends over 13 amino acids. This CDR3 reads CASSATGDSPLHF. The CDR3 coding sequence is TGTGCCAGCAGCGCGACAGGGGATTCACCCCTCCACTTT.

This clonotype was found a few times. This chain links TRBV12-3 or TRBV12-4 with TRBJ2-5; no clear D gene. The CDR3 contains 13 residues. Between the trimmed V and J ends, which lost 7 bases and 5 bases, there was a span of 14 bases. As DNA, the CDR3 is TGTGCCAGCACGCTGAGGAGTTTGGAGACCCAGTACTTC. Its protein is CASTLRSLETQYF.

The chain uses TRBV19 and TRBJ2-7, with D maybe TRBD2 (5 bases). CDR3 length: 16 amino acids. V was cut by 3 bases and J by 0 bases, with 15 bases left in between. Germline CDR1 is LNHDA and CDR2 is SQIVND (reference sequence). The CDR3 spells CASSIGVQVTSYEQYF. The CDR3 DNA is TGTGCCAGTAGTATCGGGGTCCAGGTCACCTCCTACGAGCAGTACTTC. Full variable domain (missing parts from reference TRBV19 and TRBJ2-7): DGGITQSPKYLFRKEGQNVTLSCEQNLNHDAMYWYRQDPGQGLRLIYYSQIVNDFQKGDIAEGYSVSREKKESFPLTVTSAQKNPTAFYLCASSIGVQVTSYEQYFGPGTRLTVT.

The chain joins TRBV7-9 to TRBJ1-4; tentatively, D is TRBD1 (5 bases). Germline V gene lookup returns CDR1 SEHNR and CDR2 FQNEAQ (reference sequence). V was clipped by 4 bases and J by 4 bases, with 10 bases between them. The CDR3 contains 14 residues. The CDR3 is CASSSQGINEKLFF. Here the CDR3 DNA reads TGTGCCAGCAGCTCTCAGGGAATTAATGAAAAACTGTTTTTT. Complete variable domain (other parts from reference TRBV7-9 and TRBJ1-4): DTGVSQNPRHKITKRGQNVTFRCDPISEHNRLYWYRQTLGQGPEFLTYFQNEAQLEKSRLLSDRFSAERPKGSFSTLEIQRTEQGDSAMYLCASSSQGINEKLFFGSGTQLSVL.

This clonotype occurred a few times. The chain uses TRBV6-2 or TRBV6-3 and TRBJ2-6; TRBD2 aligns across 9 bases. CDR1 MNHEY and CDR2 SVGEGT come from the germline V gene. V trimming: 2 bases; J trimming: 2 bases; junction bases outside the gene matches: 13. This CDR3 is built from 20 residues. CDR3 DNA: TGTGCCAGCAGTTACCCATCACGGACTAGCGCTAACCCTGGGGCCAACGTCCTGACTTTC. Its protein is CASSYPSRTSANPGANVLTF.

This clonotype was observed a handful of times. The rearrangement links TRBV20-1 to TRBJ1-2; D is unresolved. V was shortened by 8 bases and J by 7 bases, with 23 bases between the two germline ends. CDR3 length: 14 residues. From germline, CDR1 is DFQATT and CDR2 SNEGSKA (reference sequence). This CDR3 is CSPRPAPQIGGYTF. The CDR3 DNA reads as TGCAGTCCCCGTCCAGCACCCCAAATTGGTGGCTACACCTTC.

The CDR3: CASRDRVSYNSPLHF. CDR3 sequence (DNA): TGTGCCAGCAGGGATCGCGTAAGCTATAATTCACCCCTCCACTTT. The chain has TRBV6-1 and TRBJ1-6; D unresolved. From germline, CDR1 is MNHNS and CDR2 SASEGT. V lost 6 bases and J lost 3, with 12 bases in between. The CDR3 is 15 amino acids.

This chain connects TRBV5-1 to TRBJ2-3, with 7 nucleotides matching TRBD1. The CDR3 runs to 13 residues. CDR1 is SGHRS, CDR2 YFSETQ, per germline. V gave up 7 bases and J gave up 5 bases; unmatched junction bases: 7. DNA for the CDR3: TGCGCCAGCTTCGGACAGGACGGAGATACGCAGTATTTT. It yields the protein CASFGQDGDTQYF.

The CDR3 here is CASSLAGGQGYEQYF. CDR3 coding DNA: TGTGCCAGCAGTTTAGCCGGGGGACAGGGCTACGAGCAGTACTTC. The rearrangement links TRBV12-3 or TRBV12-4 to TRBJ2-7; 9 nucleotides match TRBD1. This CDR3 spans 15 amino acids. V lost 0 bases to trimming and J lost 3 bases; unmatched junction nucleotides: 3.

The genes are TRBV29-1 and TRBJ2-1, with D uncertain. There are 12 residues in the CDR3. The V gene lost 1 base and the J gene lost 6 bases, with 7 bases spanning the gap. CDR1 and CDR2 from the germline V gene are SQVTM and ANQGSEA. The CDR3 spells CSVEGSGNEQFF. The CDR3 DNA sequence: TGCAGCGTTGAAGGGTCAGGCAATGAGCAGTTCTTC.

V usage is TRBV5-1 and J usage is TRBJ2-1; no clear D gene. The length of the CDR3 is 12 residues. Trimming cost V 0 bases and J 10 bases, with 8 bases left between them. Germline CDR1 is SGHRS and CDR2 is YFSETQ. The CDR3 coding sequence is TGCGCCAGCAGCTTGGGGCAGCTCGAGCAGTTCTTC. Encoded protein: CASSLGQLEQFF.

This clonotype was picked up a small number of times. This chain joins TRBV2 and TRBJ2-5, with TRBD2 identical over 14 bases. Per germline, CDR1 SNHLY and CDR2 FYNNEI. The length of the CDR3 is 15 residues. V lost 10 bases and J lost 4; bases outside the gene matches: 8. Here the CDR3 reads CAIAGTSGRGETQYF. The DNA of the CDR3 is TGTGCCATCGCCGGGACTAGCGGGAGAGGAGAGACCCAGTACTTC.

The V call is TRBV29-1, the J call TRBJ2-3; TRBD2 is a possible D gene (5 bases). CDR1 is SQVTM and CDR2 is ANQGSEA in the germline V gene. Trimming stripped 4 bases from V and 6 bases from J, with 14 bases between. This CDR3 comprises 13 residues. The CDR3 loop is CSVVKDLPDTQYF. The CDR3 coding sequence is TGCAGCGTTGTAAAGGACTTACCCGATACGCAGTATTTT.

This chain links TRBV11-3 with TRBJ2-1; 7 nucleotides align to TRBD2. There are 15 residues in the CDR3. Trimming at V came to 8 bases and at J to 4 bases, leaving 11 bases not matched to a gene. In germline, CDR1 is SGHNT, CDR2 YENEEA. Here the CDR3 DNA reads TGTGCCAGCCGGGTCGGCGGGGGTCCTTACAATGAGCAGTTCTTC. It translates to CASRVGGGPYNEQFF.

This clonotype turned up a few times. The junction differs from germline at one of its ends, possibly a read error. The rearrangement joins TRBV6-1 to TRBJ2-3; D may be TRBD2 (7 bases). This CDR3 spans 13 amino acids. CDR1 is MNHNS, CDR2 SASEGT, per germline. The CDR3 here is CASREGGEPTQYF. The CDR3 DNA follows: TGTGCCAGCAGGGAAGGGGGGGAGCCTACGCAGTATTTT.

This clonotype was picked up a small number of times. J is TRBJ2-1 and V is TRBV7-7, with TRBD2 identical over 11 bases. The germline CDR1 and CDR2 sequences are SSHAT and FNYEAQ (reference sequence). Losses at the gene ends were 3 bases for V and 4 bases for J; bases not matched to a gene: 5. The CDR3 loop spans 16 amino acids. CDR3 residues: CASSLGVAGGYNEQFF. As DNA, the CDR3 is TGTGCCAGCAGCTTGGGGGTAGCGGGGGGGTACAATGAGCAGTTCTTC.

This clonotype was seen a few times. The rearrangement links TRBV6-5 to TRBJ2-7; the D gene is possibly TRBD1 (5 bases). CDR3 length: 11 residues. The germline V and J ends were trimmed by 8 bases and 6 bases, with 11 bases remaining between them. CDR1 is MNHEY and CDR2 is SVGAGI in the germline V gene. For the CDR3, the DNA is TGTGCCAGCGCTCAGGGCAGCGAGCAGTACGTC. It translates to CASAQGSEQYV.

The chain uses TRBV5-1 and TRBJ1-3, with D perhaps matching TRBD1 (5 bases). The germline V and J ends were trimmed by 3 bases and 4 bases, with 14 bases remaining between them. The CDR3 is 15 amino acids. Germline V gene lookup returns CDR1 SGHRS and CDR2 YFSETQ. The DNA of the CDR3 is TGCGCCAGCAGCTCCGCCGGGGCCGCCGGAAACACCATATATTTT. As protein: CASSSAGAAGNTIYF. The whole variable domain, filled in from reference TRBV5-1 and TRBJ1-3, reads KAGVTQTPRYLIKTRGQQVTLSCSPISGHRSVSWYQQTPGQGLQFLFEYFSETQRNKGNFPGRFSGRQFSNSRSEMNVSTLELGDSALYLCASSSAGAAGNTIYFGEGSWLTVV.

This rearrangement joins TRBV12-3 or TRBV12-4 to TRBJ1-1, with D possibly TRBD1 on 5 matching bases. V lost 4 bases to trimming and J lost 5 bases, with 14 bases between them. The CDR3 contains 14 residues. Written as DNA, the CDR3 is TGTGCCAGCAGTTGGGGAGCAGGGCGAACTGAAGCTTTCTTT. It specifies CASSWGAGRTEAFF.

This chain uses TRBV12-3 or TRBV12-4 with TRBJ2-1; D is perhaps TRBD1 (6 bases). The V and J ends lost 7 bases and 9 bases respectively, with 16 bases between them. The CDR3 contains 13 residues. In DNA form, the CDR3 reads TGTGCCAGCACCGCAACCTACAGGGCTGAGCAGTTCTTC. Amino acid sequence: CASTATYRAEQFF.